The 8 T cell receptor beta chains in this list originate from one sample, sequenced in a study of T cells after yellow fever vaccination. TCRdb re-analysed the 5' RACE reads in MiXCR, keeping a single row per CDR3 protein. The profile shows 600,000 to 750,000 distinct CDR3 sequences, approximately 13% of them singletons. The sequencing used PBMCs, collected on the day of the yellow fever booster vaccination. The receptors were gathered from a man aged 25-45 years who received the YFV17D yellow fever vaccine.

For this clonotype: It may be a read error: a sequence one base away is much more abundant. V is TRBV29-1 and J is TRBJ2-1; D ambiguous. CDR1 is SQVTM and CDR2 is ANQGSEA in the germline V gene. The CDR3 covers 13 residues. V gave up 0 bases and J gave up 11 bases, with 14 bases separating them. CDR3 sequence (DNA): TGCAGCGTTGAAGATGTATTGGGAAATAAGCAGTTCTTC. It translates to CSVEDVLGNKQFF.

This clonotype was picked up a small number of times. V and J are TRBV4-3 and TRBJ2-5; 8 bases fit TRBD1. This CDR3 comprises 15 residues. The V segment lost 5 bases and the J segment 6 bases; nucleotides outside the gene matches: 11. Germline CDR1 reads LGHNA; CDR2 reads YSLEER. The CDR3 reads CASSYSGTGWKTQYF. Here the CDR3 DNA reads TGCGCCAGCAGCTATTCCGGGACAGGTTGGAAGACCCAGTACTTC.

This clonotype was counted between two and nine times. This rearrangement joins TRBV10-3 to TRBJ2-5; 11 bases fit TRBD2. The V gene end was trimmed by 3 bases and the J gene end by 9 bases; junction bases not matched to a gene: 12. This CDR3 comprises 16 residues. Germline V gene data show CDR1 as ENHRY and CDR2 as SYGVKD. CDR3 protein: CAISDLAGGKRDSQYF. CDR3 nucleotide sequence: TGTGCCATCAGTGATTTAGCGGGAGGGAAAAGAGATTCCCAGTACTTC.

This clonotype was seen at least ten times. The V gene is TRBV9, the J gene TRBJ2-5; 8 nucleotides match TRBD1. The germline V gene has CDR1 SGDLS and CDR2 YYNGEE. The CDR3 has 15 residues. With 3 bases clipped from V and 1 base from J, the junction kept 5 bases outside the gene matches. The CDR3 here is CASSALTGGQETQYF. The CDR3 region has the DNA TGTGCCAGCAGCGCCTTAACAGGGGGCCAAGAGACCCAGTACTTC.

The chain joins TRBV12-3 or TRBV12-4 to TRBJ1-1; tentatively, D is TRBD1 (6 bases). This CDR3 is 14 amino acids long. V lost 5 bases to trimming and J lost 0 bases, with 10 bases between them. This CDR3 reads CASSGQTMNTEAFF. The CDR3 DNA is TGTGCCAGCAGTGGACAGACGATGAACACTGAAGCTTTCTTT.

Only a few counts were recorded for this clonotype. The chain joins TRBV5-1 to TRBJ1-1, with 8 positions matching TRBD1. The V gene end was trimmed by 7 bases and the J gene end by 4 bases; junction bases not matched to a gene: 9. CDR3 length equals 14 residues. Germline V gene data show CDR1 as SGHRS and CDR2 as YFSETQ. The CDR3 coding sequence is TGCGCCAGCCGGATAATGACAGGGGCCACTGAAGCTTTCTTT. The encoded protein is CASRIMTGATEAFF.

The rearrangement links TRBV28 to TRBJ2-7, with a possible D match to TRBD1 (5 bases). The V gene's germline CDR1 is MDHEN and CDR2 SYDVKM. Trimming left V 5 bases short and J 6 bases short, with 17 bases between. The CDR3 has 14 residues. CDR3 sequence reads: CASSQPTERREQYF. CDR3 in DNA: TGTGCCAGCAGTCAACCGACAGAGCGTCGCGAGCAGTACTTC.

The sample holds many counts of this clonotype. The genes are TRBV5-1 and TRBJ2-5; 11 bases fit TRBD2. Losses at the gene ends were 3 bases for V and 2 bases for J; bases not matched to a gene: 3. The length of the CDR3 is 15 residues. Germline loops: CDR1 SGHRS, CDR2 YFSETQ. The CDR3: CASSYGTSGQETQYF. The CDR3 DNA reads TGCGCCAGCAGCTATGGGACTAGCGGTCAAGAGACCCAGTACTTC.